This is a list of T cell receptor beta chains from one sample in a study of T cell repertoires in cytomegalovirus infection. For these TCRs, the target antigens are not known. MiXCR, run by TCRdb on the reads, gives a single entry per CDR3 protein. The sample gives roughly 730,000 distinct CDR3 sequences, 30% to 35% of which show up once; about 20% is in the top ten. This material consisted of cultured PBMCs, taken from culture after CMV antigen stimulation. These receptor sequences come from a human donor in good health (CMV status not recorded). Some clones in this sample may be carry-over from other donors' samples. Both conserved end residues are part of each CDR3. A D gene is named only where the DNA matches it firmly. Rows give clone size only sometimes, using once, few, many, or a class for an expanded clone.

V	D	size	J	DNA	CDR3
TRBV28	TRBD1	-	TRBJ1-2	TGTGCCAGCAGCCTCACAGGGGATCTTGGCTATGGCTACACCTTC	CASSLTGDLGYGYTF
TRBV29-1	-	few	TRBJ2-7	TGCAGCGTCAAACAGGGACTGAACTACGAGCAGTACTTC	CSVKQGLNYEQYF
TRBV20-1	-	few	TRBJ1-6	TGCAGTGCTAGAAGAAAGGGATTACCCCTCCACTTT	CSARRKGLPLHF
TRBV27	-	-	TRBJ1-1	TGTGCCAGCAGCTGGCTGGGCGGTGACACTGAAGCTTTCTTT	CASSWLGGDTEAFF
TRBV7-6	-	many	TRBJ2-7	TGTGCCAGCAGCTTAATAATTGAGGGTGGCAACGAGCAGTACTTC	CASSLIIEGGNEQYF
TRBV7-8	-	many	TRBJ1-5	TGTGCCAGCAGCTTAGGGGTCCCGCGAGTATATAGCAATCAGCCCCAGCATTTT	CASSLGVPRVYSNQPQHF
TRBV4-1	-	few	TRBJ1-2	TGCGCCAGCAGCCAAGATCCGAGCCGCTCGGGGGGCTACACCTTC	CASSQDPSRSGGYTF
TRBV12-3/TRBV12-4	-	-	TRBJ2-3	TGTGCCAGCCTGCTTTTCCGGGATACGCAGTATTTT	CASLLFRDTQYF
TRBV7-2	TRBD2	many	TRBJ2-3	TGTGCCAGCAGCTCGCCTAGCGGGAGGCAGTATTTT	CASSSPSGRQYF
TRBV7-8	TRBD2	few	TRBJ2-4	TGTGCCAGCAGCGGGGCAGCGGGAGGGCCCTCGTCCAAAAACATTCAGTACTTC	CASSGAAGGPSSKNIQYF
TRBV20-1	-	few	TRBJ2-2	TGCAGTGCTAGAAAGGCAGGCCAAAGGGGGTCCACCGGGGAGCTGTTTTTT	CSARKAGQRGSTGELFF
TRBV5-4	-	-	TRBJ2-1	TGTGCCAGCAGTCATTTTGACAGCCTCAATGAGCAGTTCTTC	CASSHFDSLNEQFF
TRBV4-1	-	few	TRBJ2-1	TGCGCCAGCTCGAGGACTGACTCCTACAATGAGCAGTTCTTC	CASSRTDSYNEQFF
TRBV7-9	-	few	TRBJ1-6	TGTGCCAGCAGCTTTACAGGCGATTCACCCCTCCACTTT	CASSFTGDSPLHF
TRBV6-5	-	many	TRBJ2-7	TGTGCCAGCAGTTACTCGAAAAGGGGGGCGGGGGCCTACGAGCAGTACTTC	CASSYSKRGAGAYEQYF
TRBV28	TRBD1	few	TRBJ2-2	TGTGCCAGCAGTTTTACAGGGGTAATAACCGGGGAGCTGTTTTTT	CASSFTGVITGELFF
TRBV7-2	TRBD1	few	TRBJ1-1	TGTGCCAGCAGTTTACGGACAGGGGGCGGGACTGAAGCTTTCTTT	CASSLRTGGGTEAFF
TRBV7-6	-	-	TRBJ2-7	TGTGCCAGCAGCTTAGGACAGGCTCCTCTGTACGAGCAGTACTTC	CASSLGQAPLYEQYF
TRBV7-9	-	many	TRBJ2-3	TGTGCCAGCAGCTCCCGTTTTGGTGACGCAGATACGCAGTATTTT	CASSSRFGDADTQYF
TRBV6-1	-	few	TRBJ1-1	TGTGCCAGCAGCCCAGGGCCCCTCATTACTGAAGCTTTCTTT	CASSPGPLITEAFF
TRBV7-2	TRBD2	many	TRBJ2-3	TGTGCCAGCAGCTTACTGCGGGGGGGCACAGATACGCAGTATTTT	CASSLLRGGTDTQYF
TRBV7-9	TRBD2	-	TRBJ2-1	TGTGCCAGCAGCTTAGTGATAGGGAGGGGCTACAATGAGCAGTTCTTC	CASSLVIGRGYNEQFF
TRBV6-6	TRBD1	-	TRBJ2-3	TGTGCCAGCAGTTGGGGACAGGGGTTAGATACGCAGTATTTT	CASSWGQGLDTQYF
TRBV4-1	-	-	TRBJ1-1	TGCGCCAGCAGCCGCACGGAGCTGAACACTGAAGCTTTCTTT	CASSRTELNTEAFF
TRBV6-2/TRBV6-3	-	-	TRBJ2-7	TGTGCCAGTGAACAGGGCGGCCGGGACGAGCAGTACTTC	CASEQGGRDEQYF
TRBV6-2/TRBV6-3	-	-	TRBJ1-2	TGTGCCAGCAGGTCGGACAGACTATCTAACTATGGCTACACCTTC	CASRSDRLSNYGYTF
TRBV4-3	TRBD2	-	TRBJ2-1	TGCGCCAGCAGCCAATCCCCGGTTGGACTAGCGTGGGCCAATGAGCAGTTCTTC	CASSQSPVGLAWANEQFF
TRBV19	-	once	TRBJ2-7	TGTGCCAGCGCCCCAATCCACGAGCAGTACTTC	CASAPIHEQYF
TRBV7-6	-	-	TRBJ2-1	TGTGCCAGCAGCTTAGCCCCTGAGCCCTACAATGAGCAGTTCTTC	CASSLAPEPYNEQFF
TRBV12-3/TRBV12-4	-	few	TRBJ2-5	TGTGCCAGCAGTCCCCCGGGGGCTCCCCGCATCCCCCAGTACTTC	CASSPPGAPRIPQYF
TRBV6-2/TRBV6-3	-	-	TRBJ2-1	TGTGCCAGCAGACCTCCTGCGGGGAGGCTAAACAATGAGCAGTTCTTC	CASRPPAGRLNNEQFF
TRBV2	TRBD2	-	TRBJ2-5	TGTGCCAGCAGTGGCGGGACTAGCGGGGCACCGAGGAACTTC	CASSGGTSGAPRNF
TRBV2	-	-	TRBJ1-2	TGTGCCAGCGGGGCAGGCTCTAACTATGGCTACACCTTC	CASGAGSNYGYTF
TRBV7-9	-	few	TRBJ1-1	TGTGCCAGCAGCTTACCGTCCTCAGGGGTAGGGAACACTGAAGCTTTCTTT	CASSLPSSGVGNTEAFF
TRBV6-2/TRBV6-3	-	-	TRBJ2-3	TGTGCCAGCAGTCGACGGCCTGATACGCAGTATTTT	CASSRRPDTQYF
TRBV7-8	-	many	TRBJ2-7	TGTGCCAGCACTCAAGGGGGACCCCCCTACGAGCAGTACTTC	CASTQGGPPYEQYF
TRBV7-2	-	-	TRBJ2-3	TGTGCCAGCAGCTTAACGACAGCGGACCTCAACACAGATACGCAGTATTTT	CASSLTTADLNTDTQYF
TRBV6-2/TRBV6-3	-	few	TRBJ2-1	TGTGCCAGCAGTTACCGATTTCCGACAGACAATGAGCAGTTCTTC	CASSYRFPTDNEQFF
TRBV12-3/TRBV12-4	-	-	TRBJ2-5	TGTGCCAGCAACCGTCGGGGGAGTCAAGAGACCCAGTACTTC	CASNRRGSQETQYF
TRBV11-2	-	-	TRBJ2-7	TGTGCCAGCAGCTTAGGCAGGTATTCCTACGAGCAGTACTTC	CASSLGRYSYEQYF
TRBV11-2	-	few	TRBJ2-6	TGTGCCAGCAGCTTAAGACCTTCCCGGTCGTCTGGGGCCAACGTCCTGACTTTC	CASSLRPSRSSGANVLTF
TRBV6-1	-	-	TRBJ2-7	TGTGCCAGCAGTGAAGCATGGGTATCGGCCTACGAGCAGTACTTC	CASSEAWVSAYEQYF
TRBV6-2/TRBV6-3	-	-	TRBJ1-1	TGTGCCCGACCCCGGGACACTGAAGCTTTCTTT	CARPRDTEAFF
TRBV5-1	TRBD2	-	TRBJ2-3	TGCGCCAGCAGCTTGGGAATAAAAAGCGGGAGCTTCTCCACAGATACGCAGTATTTT	CASSLGIKSGSFSTDTQYF
TRBV27	-	-	TRBJ1-2	TGTGCCAGCAGTTTATCATTTCAGGCAGAAAACTATGGCTACACCTTC	CASSLSFQAENYGYTF
TRBV18	-	few	TRBJ2-3	TGTGCCAGCTCACCCGTGAGCACAGATACGCAGTATTTT	CASSPVSTDTQYF
TRBV2	-	many	TRBJ2-1	TGTGCCAGCAGTGGTGTTCAGTTGGGAGGACGAAGCTCCTACAATGAGCAGTTCTTC	CASSGVQLGGRSSYNEQFF
TRBV7-9	-	few	TRBJ1-1	TGTGCCAGCAGCTCCCCCGTAAGACGTAAAGGCAGGGACACTGAAGCTTTCTTT	CASSSPVRRKGRDTEAFF
TRBV7-2	-	many	TRBJ1-1	TGTGCCAGCAGCCCGGGACCTTCCGAAGTTGAAGCTTTCTTT	CASSPGPSEVEAFF
TRBV7-2	-	once	TRBJ2-1	TGTGCCAGCCGCAAGGTCTCAGCGAATGAGCAGTTCTTC	CASRKVSANEQFF
TRBV6-5	-	-	TRBJ2-3	TGTGCCAGCAGTTTTTCTCGCCGGGATACGCAGTATTTT	CASSFSRRDTQYF
TRBV9	-	few	TRBJ2-7	TGTGCCAGCAGCGTATCGACTAGTTTATCCGAGCAGTACTTC	CASSVSTSLSEQYF
TRBV2	-	-	TRBJ2-1	TGTGCCAGCAGTGTCGCGGGACAATACAATGAGCAGTTCTTC	CASSVAGQYNEQFF
TRBV6-2/TRBV6-3	-	-	TRBJ2-7	TGTGCCAGCTCGGACCAGATGGGACTCCTAAGCGGCGAGCAGTACTTC	CASSDQMGLLSGEQYF